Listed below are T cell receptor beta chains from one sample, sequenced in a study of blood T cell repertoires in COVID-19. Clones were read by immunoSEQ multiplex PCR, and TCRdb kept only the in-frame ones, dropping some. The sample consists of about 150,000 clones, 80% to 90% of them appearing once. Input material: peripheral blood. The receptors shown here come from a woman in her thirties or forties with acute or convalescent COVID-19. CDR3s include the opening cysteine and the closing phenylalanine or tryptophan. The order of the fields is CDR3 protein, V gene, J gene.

CDR3aa: CASSSLIGNEQFF
v_gene: TRBV11-3
j_gene: TRBJ2-1

CDR3aa: CASSQKGTGNNSPLHF
v_gene: TRBV21-1
j_gene: TRBJ1-6

CDR3aa: CASSPAPGLAGSSYNEQFF
v_gene: TRBV7-9
j_gene: TRBJ2-1

CDR3aa: CASSPYREQYF
v_gene: TRBV2
j_gene: TRBJ2-7

CDR3aa: CASSERTSGRGYEQYF
v_gene: TRBV2
j_gene: TRBJ2-7

CDR3aa: CASSQSRQGYTDTQYF
v_gene: TRBV4-1
j_gene: TRBJ2-3

CDR3aa: CASSQDSQGYQPQHF
v_gene: TRBV3-1/TRBV3-2
j_gene: TRBJ1-5

CDR3aa: CATRTGSYNSPLHF
v_gene: TRBV24-1
j_gene: TRBJ1-6

CDR3aa: CASSPRQGSNTGELFF
v_gene: TRBV9
j_gene: TRBJ2-2

CDR3aa: CASSLKLVTSGSQSTDTQYF
v_gene: TRBV7-3
j_gene: TRBJ2-3

CDR3aa: CASSLDYRGLYGYTF
v_gene: TRBV7-8
j_gene: TRBJ1-2

CDR3aa: CASRPGTDGYTF
v_gene: TRBV5-4
j_gene: TRBJ1-2

CDR3aa: CASSIGLRGVSGNQPQHF
v_gene: TRBV19
j_gene: TRBJ1-5

CDR3aa: CASMGTSTDTQYF
v_gene: TRBV2
j_gene: TRBJ2-3

CDR3aa: CASSEDYLRNTDTQYF
v_gene: TRBV6-1
j_gene: TRBJ2-3

CDR3aa: CASSKSPGGRSTDTQYF
v_gene: TRBV19
j_gene: TRBJ2-3

CDR3aa: CASSQFLEGRYGYTF
v_gene: TRBV5-1
j_gene: TRBJ1-2

CDR3aa: CASSLISALPLHF
v_gene: TRBV5-6
j_gene: TRBJ1-6

CDR3aa: CAWTGQGNAEAFF
v_gene: TRBV30
j_gene: TRBJ1-1

CDR3aa: CATARGSTYEQYF
v_gene: TRBV15
j_gene: TRBJ2-7

CDR3aa: CASSYKQGSPLHF
v_gene: TRBV27
j_gene: TRBJ1-6

CDR3aa: CASSVWTGENGYTF
v_gene: TRBV7-2
j_gene: TRBJ1-2

CDR3aa: CASSLDQGPGNTIYF
v_gene: TRBV7-9
j_gene: TRBJ1-3

CDR3aa: CASSWQTSGSGSHYNEQFF
v_gene: TRBV11-3
j_gene: TRBJ2-1

CDR3aa: CASSVGHLTYEQYF
v_gene: TRBV5-4
j_gene: TRBJ2-7

CDR3aa: CASSLSRTNYGYTF
v_gene: TRBV11-2
j_gene: TRBJ1-2

CDR3aa: CASSPLVGSGEKLFF
v_gene: TRBV2
j_gene: TRBJ1-4

CDR3aa: CASSPGFGNYGYTF
v_gene: TRBV19
j_gene: TRBJ1-2

CDR3aa: CASSIRGGQHEQYF
v_gene: TRBV19
j_gene: TRBJ2-7

CDR3aa: CASSARDRENDSPLHF
v_gene: TRBV6-1
j_gene: TRBJ1-6

CDR3aa: CASSLTSGTHYEQYF
v_gene: TRBV5-5
j_gene: TRBJ2-7

CDR3aa: CASSGTGGVADTQYF
v_gene: TRBV9
j_gene: TRBJ2-3

CDR3aa: CASSTTEAGGAQFF
v_gene: TRBV18
j_gene: TRBJ2-1

CDR3aa: CASSLGTSGVYNEQFF
v_gene: TRBV11-3
j_gene: TRBJ2-1

CDR3aa: CASSVGPRSNEQFF
v_gene: TRBV9
j_gene: TRBJ2-1

CDR3aa: CASSLGLAGTWGTQYF
v_gene: TRBV11-3
j_gene: TRBJ2-3

CDR3aa: CASSARGGNNSPLHF
v_gene: TRBV5-5
j_gene: TRBJ1-6

CDR3aa: CASGLGPGQGVLYSNQPQHF
v_gene: TRBV12-5
j_gene: TRBJ1-5

CDR3aa: CASVERGFLDTQYF
v_gene: TRBV12-5
j_gene: TRBJ2-3

CDR3aa: CASSSPLAGGPGNIQYF
v_gene: TRBV27
j_gene: TRBJ2-4

CDR3aa: CASSVVAGGTDTQYF
v_gene: TRBV9
j_gene: TRBJ2-3